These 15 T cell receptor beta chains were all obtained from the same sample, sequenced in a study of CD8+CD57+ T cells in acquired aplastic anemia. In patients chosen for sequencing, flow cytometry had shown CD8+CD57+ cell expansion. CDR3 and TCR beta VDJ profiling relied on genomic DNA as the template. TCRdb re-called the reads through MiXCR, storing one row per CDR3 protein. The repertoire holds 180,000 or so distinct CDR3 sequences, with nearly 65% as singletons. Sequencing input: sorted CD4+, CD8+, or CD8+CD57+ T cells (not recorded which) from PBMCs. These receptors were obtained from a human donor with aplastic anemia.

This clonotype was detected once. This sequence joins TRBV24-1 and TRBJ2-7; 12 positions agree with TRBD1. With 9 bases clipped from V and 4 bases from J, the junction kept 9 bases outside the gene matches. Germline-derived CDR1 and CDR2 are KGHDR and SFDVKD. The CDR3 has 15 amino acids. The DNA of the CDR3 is TGTGCCACCTCTAACCCGGGACAGGGGGCTTACGAGCAGTACTTC. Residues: CATSNPGQGAYEQYF.

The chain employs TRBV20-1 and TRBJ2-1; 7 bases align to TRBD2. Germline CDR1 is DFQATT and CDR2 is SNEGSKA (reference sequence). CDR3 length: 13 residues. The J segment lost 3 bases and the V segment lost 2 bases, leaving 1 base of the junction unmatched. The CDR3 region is CSARREVYNEQFF. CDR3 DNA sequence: TGCAGTGCTAGACGGGAGGTCTACAATGAGCAGTTCTTC.

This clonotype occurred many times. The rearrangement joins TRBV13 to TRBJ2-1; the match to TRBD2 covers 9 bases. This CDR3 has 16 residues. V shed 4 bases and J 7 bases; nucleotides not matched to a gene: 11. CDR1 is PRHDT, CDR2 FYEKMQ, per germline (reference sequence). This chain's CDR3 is CASSSLTSGSWNEQFF. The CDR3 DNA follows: TGTGCCAGCAGCTCCCTGACTAGCGGTTCGTGGAATGAGCAGTTCTTC.

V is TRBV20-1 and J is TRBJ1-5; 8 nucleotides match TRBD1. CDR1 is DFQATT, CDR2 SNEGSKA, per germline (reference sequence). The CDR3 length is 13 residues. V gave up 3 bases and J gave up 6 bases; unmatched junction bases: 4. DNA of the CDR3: TGCAGTGCTAGTCGCGGACAGGGTCAGCCCCAGCATTTT. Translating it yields CSASRGQGQPQHF.

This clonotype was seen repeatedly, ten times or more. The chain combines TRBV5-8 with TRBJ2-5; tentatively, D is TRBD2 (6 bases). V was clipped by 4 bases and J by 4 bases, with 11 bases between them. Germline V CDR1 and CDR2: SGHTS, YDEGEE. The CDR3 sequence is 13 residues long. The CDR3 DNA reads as TGTGCCAGCAGCCAGACTAGTACAGAGACCCAGTACTTC. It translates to CASSQTSTETQYF.

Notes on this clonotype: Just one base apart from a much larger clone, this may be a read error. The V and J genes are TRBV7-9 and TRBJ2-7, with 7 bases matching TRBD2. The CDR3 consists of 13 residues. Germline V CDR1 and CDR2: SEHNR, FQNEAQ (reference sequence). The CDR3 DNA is TGTGCCACCGTCGCGGGGGTTTCCTACGGGCAGTACTTC. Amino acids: CATVAGVSYGQYF.

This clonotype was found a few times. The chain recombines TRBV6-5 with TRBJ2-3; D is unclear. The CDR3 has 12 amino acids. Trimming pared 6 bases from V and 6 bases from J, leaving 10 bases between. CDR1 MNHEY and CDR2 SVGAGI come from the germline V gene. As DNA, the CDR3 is TGTGCCAGCAGCCCCTCTGTGGATACGCAGTATTTT. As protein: CASSPSVDTQYF.

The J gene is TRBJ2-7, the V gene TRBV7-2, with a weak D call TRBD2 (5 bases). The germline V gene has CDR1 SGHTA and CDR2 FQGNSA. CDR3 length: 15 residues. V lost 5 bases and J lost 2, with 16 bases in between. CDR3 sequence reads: CASSLRTAATYEQYF. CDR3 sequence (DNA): TGTGCCAGCAGCCTTCGAACAGCGGCGACCTACGAGCAGTACTTC.

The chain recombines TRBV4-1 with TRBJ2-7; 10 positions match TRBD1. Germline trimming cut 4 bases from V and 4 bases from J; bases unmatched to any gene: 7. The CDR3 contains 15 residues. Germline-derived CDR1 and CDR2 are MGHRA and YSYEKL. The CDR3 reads CASSRDRGRGYEQYF. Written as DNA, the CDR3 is TGCGCCAGCAGCCGCGACAGGGGGCGCGGGTACGAGCAGTACTTC.

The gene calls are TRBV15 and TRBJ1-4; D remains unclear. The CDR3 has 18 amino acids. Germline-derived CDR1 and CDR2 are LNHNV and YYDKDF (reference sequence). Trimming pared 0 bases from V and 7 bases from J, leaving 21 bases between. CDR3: CATSRDVSVRLPGEKLFF. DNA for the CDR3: TGTGCCACCAGCAGAGATGTTTCGGTTCGCCTACCCGGTGAAAAACTGTTTTTT.

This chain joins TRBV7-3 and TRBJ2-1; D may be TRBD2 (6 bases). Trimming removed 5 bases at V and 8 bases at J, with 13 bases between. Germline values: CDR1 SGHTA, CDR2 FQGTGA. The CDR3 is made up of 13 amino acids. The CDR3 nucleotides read TGTGCCAGCAGCGCGCGGGGAGGTGATGAGCAGTTCTTC. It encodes CASSARGGDEQFF. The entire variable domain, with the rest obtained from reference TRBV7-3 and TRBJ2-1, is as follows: GAGVSQTPSNKVTEKGKYVELRCDPISGHTALYWYRQSLGQGPEFLIYFQGTGAADDSGLPNDRFFAVRPEGSVSTLKIQRTERGDSAVYLCASSARGGDEQFFGPGTRLTVL.

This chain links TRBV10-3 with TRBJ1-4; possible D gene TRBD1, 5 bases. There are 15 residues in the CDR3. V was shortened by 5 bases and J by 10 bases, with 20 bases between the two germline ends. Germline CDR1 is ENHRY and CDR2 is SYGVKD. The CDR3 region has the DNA TGTGCCATCAGTCCCGCGTCGGCGGGACCGGGAAAACTGTTTTTT. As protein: CAISPASAGPGKLFF.

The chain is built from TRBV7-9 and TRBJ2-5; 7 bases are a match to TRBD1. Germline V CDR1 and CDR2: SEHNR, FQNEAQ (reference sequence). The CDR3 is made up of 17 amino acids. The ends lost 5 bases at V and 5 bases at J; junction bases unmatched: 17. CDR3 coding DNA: TGTGCCAGCAGCACAACCCGGACAGGCCAGGACAGGGAGACCCAGTACTTC. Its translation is CASSTTRTGQDRETQYF.

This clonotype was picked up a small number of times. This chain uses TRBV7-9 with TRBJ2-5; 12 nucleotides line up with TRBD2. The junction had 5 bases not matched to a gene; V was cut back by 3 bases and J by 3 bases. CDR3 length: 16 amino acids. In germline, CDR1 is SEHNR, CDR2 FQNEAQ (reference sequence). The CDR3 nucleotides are TGTGCCAGCAGCTTTATCCCTAGCGGGGGGGAAGAGACCCAGTACTTC. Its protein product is CASSFIPSGGEETQYF.

CDR3 sequence: CAISPGQTYSNQPQHF. The CDR3 DNA reads TGTGCCATCAGCCCGGGACAGACGTATAGCAATCAGCCCCAGCATTTT. V gene TRBV10-3 combines with J gene TRBJ1-5, with TRBD1 identical over 7 bases. The CDR3 totals 16 residues. CDR1 and CDR2 from the germline V gene are ENHRY and SYGVKD. The V and J ends lost 6 bases and 0 bases, in that order; junction bases with no gene match: 8.